Below are 27 T cell receptor beta chains sequenced from a single sample in a study of blood T cell repertoires in COVID-19. The method was immunoSEQ multiplex PCR; TCRdb's version includes in-frame clones alone and lacks a portion of them. The sample has fewer than 650,000 clones; about 89% are singletons. Sequenced sample: peripheral blood. The receptors were sampled from a woman in her forties or fifties with COVID-19, enrolled during active disease.

The rearrangement uses TRBV2 and TRBJ1-1; 10 nucleotides line up with TRBD1. Trimming cost V 3 bases and J 8 bases; bases outside gene matches: 9. Germline lookup yields CDR1 SNHLY and CDR2 FYNNEI. The CDR3 spans 15 residues. The CDR3 sequence: CASSDYPGQGSEAFF. The CDR3 nucleotides are TGTGCCAGCAGTGATTATCCGGGACAGGGGTCCGAAGCTTTCTTT.

The J gene is TRBJ1-3, the V gene TRBV5-4; TRBD1 might be the D (6 bases). This CDR3 is built from 16 residues. Per the germline V gene, CDR1 is SGHNT and CDR2 is YYREEE (reference sequence). The V and J ends lost 4 bases and 0 bases respectively, with 14 bases between them. The DNA of the CDR3 is TGTGCCAGCAGCACGTCAGGGGTTCGCTCTGGAAACACCATATATTTT. Protein sequence: CASSTSGVRSGNTIYF.

The chain employs TRBV18 and TRBJ2-3; 7 bases are a match to TRBD1. The germline CDR1 and CDR2 sequences are KGHSH and LQKENI. The CDR3 spans 16 residues. Trimming cost V 3 bases and J 0 bases; bases outside gene matches: 6. The CDR3, as DNA: TGTGCCAGCTCACCGCTCGGGACAGCTAGCACAGATACGCAGTATTTT. It translates to CASSPLGTASTDTQYF.

The J gene is TRBJ2-3, the V gene TRBV6-5, with a possible D match to TRBD1 (6 bases). Germline V lookup: CDR1 MNHEY, CDR2 SVGAGI. The CDR3 runs 13 residues. Trimming shortened V by 7 bases and J by 6 bases, and 14 bases separated the two germline ends. CDR3 loop: CASTRGRRDTQYF. CDR3 nucleotide sequence: TGTGCCAGCACCAGGGGAAGGAGGGATACGCAGTATTTT.

V and J are TRBV28 and TRBJ2-4; D may be TRBD2 (6 bases). Germline-derived CDR1 and CDR2 are MDHEN and SYDVKM. V was trimmed by 7 bases and J by 1 base, leaving 17 bases between them. The CDR3 has 16 residues. CDR3 loop: CASTVGGDLAKNIQYF. The DNA for the CDR3 is TGTGCCAGCACCGTGGGGGGAGATCTGGCCAAAAACATTCAGTACTTC. Based on the CDR3 plus reference TRBV28 and TRBJ2-4, the full variable domain is DVKVTQSSRYLVKRTGEKVFLECVQDMDHENMFWYRQDPGLGLRLIYFSYDVKMKEKGDIPEGYSVSREKKERFSLILESASTNQTSMYLCASTVGGDLAKNIQYFGAGTRLSVL.

This chain uses TRBV11-2 with TRBJ2-7; no clear D. Germline V gene data show CDR1 as SGHAT and CDR2 as FQNNGV. Trimming left V 3 bases short and J 5 bases short, with 20 bases between. The CDR3 sequence is 16 residues long. The CDR3 loop reads CASSLAVGGVRDEQYF. The CDR3 DNA is TGTGCCAGCAGCTTGGCCGTTGGCGGAGTACGGGACGAGCAGTACTTC.

The rearrangement links TRBV15 to TRBJ1-3; D is undetermined. The germline CDR1 and CDR2 sequences are LNHNV and YYDKDF (reference sequence). The ends were cut back, 0 bases at V and 1 base at J, with 10 bases in the middle. CDR3 size: 16 residues. Here the CDR3 reads CATSRDGAASGNTIYF. CDR3 nucleotides: TGTGCCACCAGCAGAGACGGTGCGGCGTCTGGAAACACCATATATTTT.

The gene calls are TRBV28 and TRBJ1-2, with D unclear. The ends were cut back, 6 bases at V and 8 bases at J, with 16 bases in the middle. The V gene's germline CDR1 is MDHEN and CDR2 SYDVKM. The CDR3 spans 13 residues. The CDR3 sequence: CASSTTETSGYTF. CDR3 nucleotides: TGTGCCAGCAGCACGACTGAGACTTCGGGCTACACCTTC.

The CDR3 nucleotides read TGTGCCAGCTCACCGGGACTTGTCAATGAGCAGTTCTTC. Protein sequence: CASSPGLVNEQFF. The V gene is TRBV18, the J gene TRBJ2-1, with D possibly TRBD2 on 6 matching bases. The germline V gene encodes CDR1 KGHSH and CDR2 LQKENI. The CDR3 runs to 13 residues. V was clipped by 3 bases and J by 6 bases, with 9 bases between them. The whole variable domain, filled in from reference TRBV18 and TRBJ2-1, reads NAGVMQNPRHLVRRRGQEARLRCSPMKGHSHVYWYRQLPEEGLKFMVYLQKENIIDESGMPKERFSAEFPKEGPSILRIQQVVRGDSAAYFCASSPGLVNEQFFGPGTRLTVL.

The J gene is TRBJ1-2, the V gene TRBV14; 8 bases agree with TRBD1. After removal of 3 bases from V and 1 base from J, the junction contained 13 bases not matched to a gene. Germline V gene lookup returns CDR1 SGHDN and CDR2 FVKESK. The CDR3 totals 18 residues. CDR3 loop: CASSHNVPGQEVNYGYTF. In DNA, the CDR3 is TGTGCCAGCAGCCATAACGTACCGGGACAGGAGGTTAACTATGGCTACACCTTC.

The chain is built from TRBV4-2 and TRBJ1-6, with 11 bases aligning to TRBD1. CDR3 length: 17 residues. Trimming cost V 3 bases and J 7 bases; bases outside gene matches: 8. CDR1 LGHNA and CDR2 YNFKEQ come from the germline V gene. For the CDR3, the DNA is TGTGCCAGCAGCCACATAGCCGGGACAGGGGGGAATTCACCCCTCCACTTT. It is translated as CASSHIAGTGGNSPLHF.

The J gene is TRBJ1-2, the V gene TRBV19, with D perhaps matching TRBD1 (6 bases). CDR3 length: 13 residues. Germline loops: CDR1 LNHDA, CDR2 SQIVND (reference sequence). V was trimmed by 4 bases and J by 8 bases, leaving 14 bases between them. This CDR3 is CASSKGDIGGYTF. DNA of the CDR3: TGTGCCAGTAGTAAAGGGGACATCGGAGGCTACACCTTC.

V and J are TRBV19 and TRBJ1-1; unclear D gene. Germline loops: CDR1 LNHDA, CDR2 SQIVND (reference sequence). This CDR3 is 13 amino acids long. Trimming removed 2 bases at V and 1 base at J, with 5 bases between. The CDR3 nucleotides are TGTGCCAGTAGTATAACAGCGAACACTGAAGCTTTCTTT. Translating gives CASSITANTEAFF.

The CDR3 coding sequence is TGTGCCAGCAGTGAGCTGAGACAGGGAGCCCCTGAAGCTTTCTTT. Protein product: CASSELRQGAPEAFF. The V gene is TRBV6-1, the J gene TRBJ1-1; 7 nucleotides match TRBD1. The CDR3 contains 15 residues. V lost 3 bases to trimming and J lost 6 bases; unmatched junction nucleotides: 10. Germline V CDR1 and CDR2: MNHNS, SASEGT.

V and J are TRBV5-1 and TRBJ2-5; TRBD2 agrees at 7 bases. J lost 2 bases, V lost 5 bases, and 9 bases had no gene match. This CDR3 is 15 amino acids long. CDR1 is SGHRS, CDR2 YFSETQ, per germline. As DNA, the CDR3 is TGCGCCAGCAGGCTAACTAGCGTGGTACAAGAGACCCAGTACTTC. Translating it yields CASRLTSVVQETQYF.

The rearrangement uses TRBV12-3 or TRBV12-4 and TRBJ1-2, with D possibly matching TRBD1 (5 bases). V was shortened by 5 bases and J by 4 bases, with 11 bases between the two germline ends. This CDR3 has 13 residues. The CDR3 loop is CASSPDTIYGYTF. The CDR3 DNA reads TGTGCCAGCAGTCCGGACACAATCTATGGCTACACCTTC.

The gene calls are TRBV3-1 (or the pseudogene TRBV3-2) and TRBJ1-5; no definite D call. Germline V gene sequence: CDR1 LGHDT, CDR2 YNNKEL (reference sequence). V was pared by 1 base and J by 4 bases, with 8 bases between. CDR3 length: 14 residues. The DNA for the CDR3 is TGTGCCAGCAGCCAAGCGTCAGAAAATCAGCCCCAGCATTTT. Amino acid sequence: CASSQASENQPQHF.

CDR3 residues: CASSLNTDYTDTQYF. For the CDR3, the DNA is TGCGCCAGCAGCTTAAACACAGATTATACAGATACGCAGTATTTT. This chain links TRBV5-1 with TRBJ2-3; D not resolved. Trimming pared 2 bases from V and 3 bases from J, leaving 13 bases between. The CDR3 runs to 15 residues. Germline V gene lookup returns CDR1 SGHRS and CDR2 YFSETQ. The variable domain in full, with the rest retrieved from reference TRBV5-1 and TRBJ2-3, is KAGVTQTPRYLIKTRGQQVTLSCSPISGHRSVSWYQQTPGQGLQFLFEYFSETQRNKGNFPGRFSGRQFSNSRSEMNVSTLELGDSALYLCASSLNTDYTDTQYFGPGTRLTVL.

The chain has TRBV4-1 and TRBJ1-5; D might be TRBD1 (5 bases). The CDR3 contains 15 residues. Germline lookup yields CDR1 MGHRA and CDR2 YSYEKL. With 3 bases removed from V and 2 bases from J, the gap between germline ends came to 11 bases. As DNA, the CDR3 is TGCGCCAGCAGCCACGGACCGGGGGGCAATCAGCCCCAGCATTTT. It is translated as CASSHGPGGNQPQHF.

The rearrangement links TRBV10-3 to TRBJ1-1; weak D call: TRBD1 (6 bases). The V gene's germline CDR1 is ENHRY and CDR2 SYGVKD. CDR3 length equals 13 residues. Between the trimmed V and J ends, which lost 11 bases and 2 bases, there was a span of 15 bases. The CDR3 bases are TGTGCCCGGCAACAGGGCACTAACACTGAAGCTTTCTTT. Translation: CARQQGTNTEAFF.

The chain employs TRBV15 and TRBJ1-3; D remains ambiguous. Germline V gene data show CDR1 as LNHNV and CDR2 as YYDKDF (reference sequence). Trimming shortened V by 0 bases and J by 0 bases, and 6 bases separated the two germline ends. The CDR3 totals 15 residues. CDR3 protein: CATSRDSVSGNTIYF. The CDR3 DNA reads as TGTGCCACCAGCAGAGATTCCGTCTCTGGAAACACCATATATTTT. Full variable domain (outside the CDR3, taken from reference TRBV15 and TRBJ1-3): DAMVIQNPRYQVTQFGKPVTLSCSQTLNHNVMYWYQQKSSQAPKLLFHYYDKDFNNEADTPDNFQSRRPNTSFCFLDIRSPGLGDTAMYLCATSRDSVSGNTIYFGEGSWLTVV.

This clone was recorded once. The rearrangement uses TRBV21-1 and TRBJ1-5. TRBV21-1 is termed a pseudogene. This CDR3 is 15 amino acids long. This chain's CDR3 is CASRKRGGVDQPQHF. The CDR3 DNA is TGTGCCAGCAGAAAGAGGGGGGGAGTTGATCAGCCCCAGCATTTT.

With regard to this clone: This may be a read error: a much more frequent sequence differs by one nucleotide. Different DNA sequences within this sample yield the same CDR3. The chain recombines TRBV5-6 with TRBJ1-1, with TRBD1 as a possible D gene (5 bases). Germline V gene sequence: CDR1 SGHDT, CDR2 YYEEEE. V was clipped by 2 bases and J by 1 base, with 6 bases between them. The CDR3 covers 13 residues. CDR3 in DNA: TGTGCCAGCAGCTTTCAGGGGAACACTGAAGCTTTCTTT. Its translation: CASSFQGNTEAFF.

A few counts support this clone. This chain uses TRBV6-1 with TRBJ1-5; D is unresolved. The CDR3 contains 14 residues. Per the germline V gene, CDR1 is MNHNS and CDR2 is SASEGT. V dropped 1 base and J dropped 9 bases, with 13 bases sitting between them. CDR3 DNA sequence: TGTGCCAGCAGTGAAGGGCGTGGAGAGTGGCCCCAGCATTTT. This gives the protein CASSEGRGEWPQHF.

This sequence joins TRBV5-1 and TRBJ1-5; D possibly corresponds to TRBD1 (5 bases). Trimming removed 0 bases from V and 4 bases from J, with 11 bases in between. CDR3 length: 15 residues. The germline gives CDR1 SGHRS, CDR2 YFSETQ. The CDR3 is CASSLDTGPNQPQHF. CDR3 in DNA: TGCGCCAGCAGCTTGGATACAGGACCGAATCAGCCCCAGCATTTT.

The chain is built from TRBV3-1 (or the pseudogene TRBV3-2) and TRBJ1-5, with a weak D call TRBD1 (6 bases). Germline loops: CDR1 LGHDT, CDR2 YNNKEL (reference sequence). V lost 4 bases and J 0 bases, leaving 10 bases between the germline ends. The CDR3 contains 15 residues. CDR3 coding DNA: TGTGCCAGCAGCCCCCAGGGGTATAGCAATCAGCCCCAGCATTTT. It specifies CASSPQGYSNQPQHF.

The chain employs TRBV9 and TRBJ1-2, with a possible D match to TRBD1 (6 bases). The CDR3 extends over 15 amino acids. V was cut by 3 bases and J by 5 bases, with 17 bases left in between. The germline gives CDR1 SGDLS, CDR2 YYNGEE. The CDR3 nucleotides are TGTGCCAGCAGCGCCACAACCGGGACACGATATGGCTACACCTTC. It is translated as CASSATTGTRYGYTF.